The 18 T cell receptor beta chains in this list originate from one sample, sequenced in a study of blood T cell repertoires in COVID-19. Assay: immunoSEQ multiplex PCR; the TCRdb copy retains only in-frame clones and omits some. This repertoire shows hundreds of thousands of clones, almost 85% found once; its top ten account for roughly 5%. Sequenced sample: peripheral blood. These receptors came from a middle-aged man with COVID-19, enrolled during active disease.

This clone was counted once. The CDR3 here is CASSLGWVAADTQYF. The CDR3 DNA follows: TGTGCCAGCAGCTTAGGATGGGTAGCGGCAGATACGCAGTATTTT. The chain has TRBV7-9 and TRBJ2-3; tentatively, D is TRBD2 (6 bases). Trimming cost V 1 base and J 4 bases, with 12 bases left between them. The CDR3 length is 15 residues. CDR1 and CDR2 (germline): SEHNR, FQNEAQ (reference sequence).

The chain has TRBV5-1 and TRBJ2-3; the D gene is possibly TRBD1 (6 bases). CDR3 length: 16 amino acids. Germline assignment: CDR1 SGHRS and CDR2 YFSETQ. V was pared by 1 base and J by 4 bases, with 16 bases between. The CDR3: CASSLLGVRGSDTQYF. The CDR3 region has the DNA TGCGCCAGCAGCTTGTTGGGTGTCAGGGGATCAGATACGCAGTATTTT. The whole variable domain, filled in from reference TRBV5-1 and TRBJ2-3, reads KAGVTQTPRYLIKTRGQQVTLSCSPISGHRSVSWYQQTPGQGLQFLFEYFSETQRNKGNFPGRFSGRQFSNSRSEMNVSTLELGDSALYLCASSLLGVRGSDTQYFGPGTRLTVL.

This sequence joins TRBV28 and TRBJ2-3, with 8 bases lining up with TRBD2. The V segment lost 7 bases and the J segment 4 bases; nucleotides outside the gene matches: 7. Germline assignment: CDR1 MDHEN and CDR2 SYDVKM. There are 14 residues in the CDR3. As DNA, the CDR3 is TGTGCCAGCACTAATGCGGGGGGCTCAGATACGCAGTATTTT. Translation: CASTNAGGSDTQYF.

This chain uses TRBV7-8 with TRBJ2-2; D may be TRBD1 (6 bases). The CDR3 has 17 amino acids. The ends were cut back, 7 bases at V and 1 base at J, with 19 bases in the middle. CDR1 and CDR2 (germline): SGHVS, FQNEAQ. The DNA of the CDR3 is TGTGCCAGCATATTGACAACAGGGACGCGGAACACCGGGGAGCTGTTTTTT. It specifies CASILTTGTRNTGELFF.

The V and J genes are TRBV4-1 and TRBJ1-6; 9 bases align to TRBD1. V was clipped by 5 bases and J by 5 bases; unmatched bases: 4. Per germline, CDR1 MGHRA and CDR2 YSYEKL. CDR3 length: 15 amino acids. The CDR3 nucleotides are TGCGCCAGCAGCGACGGACAGGGGAATAATTCACCCCTCCACTTT. This encodes CASSDGQGNNSPLHF.

This chain connects TRBV3-1 (or the pseudogene TRBV3-2) to TRBJ2-7; the D gene is possibly TRBD2 (6 bases). Germline lookup yields CDR1 LGHDT and CDR2 YNNKEL (reference sequence). The CDR3 runs to 16 residues. Trimming cost V 2 bases and J 0 bases, with 14 bases left between them. CDR3 amino acids: CASSQKPGVVSYEQYF. DNA for the CDR3: TGTGCCAGCAGCCAAAAACCGGGAGTAGTCTCCTACGAGCAGTACTTC.

This clone has more than one count but fewer than ten. V usage is TRBV19 and J usage is TRBJ2-7; 8 nucleotides align to TRBD1. Germline V gene lookup returns CDR1 LNHDA and CDR2 SQIVND (reference sequence). The CDR3 runs to 16 residues. Trimming removed 4 bases from V and 2 bases from J; junction bases left unmatched: 10. The CDR3 loop is CASSTQGARTPYEQYF. CDR3 nucleotides: TGTGCCAGTAGTACGCAGGGGGCGCGGACCCCCTACGAGCAGTACTTC. The whole variable domain, filled in from reference TRBV19 and TRBJ2-7, reads DGGITQSPKYLFRKEGQNVTLSCEQNLNHDAMYWYRQDPGQGLRLIYYSQIVNDFQKGDIAEGYSVSREKKESFPLTVTSAQKNPTAFYLCASSTQGARTPYEQYFGPGTRLTVT.

The table lists this clone with a few counts. The chain combines TRBV6-5 with TRBJ2-3, with D possibly being TRBD2 (5 bases). The CDR3 consists of 13 residues. CDR1 and CDR2 (germline): MNHEY, SVGAGI. V lost 11 bases and J lost 2, with 14 bases in between. CDR3 bases: TGTGCCGCCGACGGGGTAAACACAGATACGCAGTATTTT. Encoded protein: CAADGVNTDTQYF.

This clone was detected once. This chain joins TRBV2 and TRBJ1-3; unclear D gene. Germline V gives CDR1 SNHLY, CDR2 FYNNEI. This CDR3 spans 16 amino acids. V was clipped by 6 bases and J by 0 bases, with 15 bases between them. The CDR3 DNA reads TGTGCCAGCAGGATGGGTCCGGGGAGCTCTGGAAACACCATATATTTT. The encoded protein is CASRMGPGSSGNTIYF.

This clone showed up just once. V and J are TRBV5-1 and TRBJ2-1, with D possibly being TRBD2 (5 bases). Germline V CDR1 and CDR2: SGHRS, YFSETQ. The CDR3 totals 17 residues. Deletions cut 5 bases from V and 4 bases from J, with 22 bases between. DNA for the CDR3: TGCGCCAGCAGTCAGTTCACCGAGGGAAACCGGTACAATGAGCAGTTCTTC. Translated, it gives CASSQFTEGNRYNEQFF.

This rearrangement joins TRBV7-2 to TRBJ2-3; 7 positions match TRBD1. Germline assignment: CDR1 SGHTA and CDR2 FQGNSA. V was pared by 2 bases and J by 1 base, with 6 bases of the junction left unmatched. The CDR3 runs 16 residues. Here the CDR3 DNA reads TGTGCCAGCAGCTTAAACAGGGGCGCAGGCACAGATACGCAGTATTTT. It specifies CASSLNRGAGTDTQYF. The complete variable domain, with remaining parts taken from reference TRBV7-2 and TRBJ2-3, reads GAGVSQSPSNKVTEKGKDVELRCDPISGHTALYWYRQSLGQGLEFLIYFQGNSAPDKSGLPSDRFSAERTGGSVSTLTIQRTQQEDSAVYLCASSLNRGAGTDTQYFGPGTRLTVL.

The chain is built from TRBV27 and TRBJ2-6, with D hard to call. Germline-derived CDR1 and CDR2 are MNHEY and SMNVEV (reference sequence). Trimming stripped 7 bases from V and 0 bases from J, with 7 bases between. The CDR3 is made up of 14 amino acids. This CDR3 reads CASKLSSGANVLTF. Here the CDR3 DNA reads TGTGCCAGCAAACTTTCCTCTGGGGCCAACGTCCTGACTTTC.

The chain joins TRBV7-2 to TRBJ2-5; TRBD2 matches 9 bases. In germline, CDR1 is SGHTA, CDR2 FQGNSA. This CDR3 has 18 amino acids. J lost 9 bases, V lost 4 bases, and 21 bases had no gene match. The CDR3 here is CASSSLGRGGGDLMAQYF. CDR3 DNA sequence: TGTGCCAGCAGCTCCCTTGGAAGGGGCGGGGGGGATCTTATGGCCCAGTACTTC.

This rearrangement joins TRBV4-1 to TRBJ2-2; 7 nucleotides line up with TRBD1. This CDR3 has 16 amino acids. V lost 1 base to trimming and J lost 5 bases; unmatched junction nucleotides: 7. CDR1 is MGHRA, CDR2 YSYEKL, per germline. This CDR3 reads CASSQVFQGVTGELFF. Here the CDR3 DNA reads TGCGCCAGCAGCCAAGTGTTCCAGGGGGTTACCGGGGAGCTGTTTTTT.

The chain couples TRBV3-1 (or the pseudogene TRBV3-2) to TRBJ2-7; maybe TRBD1 (5 bases). V gave up 4 bases and J gave up 7 bases, with 20 bases separating them. The germline V gene encodes CDR1 LGHDT and CDR2 YNNKEL (reference sequence). The CDR3 contains 15 residues. Here the CDR3 reads CASSPGAITGREQYF. The CDR3 nucleotides are TGTGCCAGCAGCCCAGGCGCCATCACAGGTCGGGAGCAGTACTTC.

The chain couples TRBV6-5 to TRBJ2-7; a possible D gene is TRBD1 (6 bases). V was clipped by 5 bases and J by 5 bases, with 13 bases between them. This CDR3 comprises 13 residues. CDR1 MNHEY and CDR2 SVGAGI come from the germline V gene. The CDR3: CASSPGASHEQYF. CDR3 bases: TGTGCCAGCAGTCCAGGGGCGTCCCACGAGCAGTACTTC.

This sequence joins TRBV27 and TRBJ2-5; D ambiguous. The V gene's germline CDR1 is MNHEY and CDR2 SMNVEV (reference sequence). CDR3 length equals 13 residues. Trimming took off 3 bases at V and 4 bases at J, with 9 bases between the two ends. The CDR3 nucleotides read TGTGCCAGCAGTTTGTTGGCAACAGAGACCCAGTACTTC. As protein: CASSLLATETQYF.

This chain uses TRBV5-1 with TRBJ1-2, with a weak D call TRBD1 (5 bases). Between the trimmed V and J ends, which lost 3 bases and 2 bases, there was a span of 8 bases. This CDR3 region has 13 residues. Germline V gene lookup returns CDR1 SGHRS and CDR2 YFSETQ. The CDR3 loop reads CASSSDSNYGYTF. CDR3 nucleotides: TGCGCCAGCAGCTCCGACAGCAACTATGGCTACACCTTC.